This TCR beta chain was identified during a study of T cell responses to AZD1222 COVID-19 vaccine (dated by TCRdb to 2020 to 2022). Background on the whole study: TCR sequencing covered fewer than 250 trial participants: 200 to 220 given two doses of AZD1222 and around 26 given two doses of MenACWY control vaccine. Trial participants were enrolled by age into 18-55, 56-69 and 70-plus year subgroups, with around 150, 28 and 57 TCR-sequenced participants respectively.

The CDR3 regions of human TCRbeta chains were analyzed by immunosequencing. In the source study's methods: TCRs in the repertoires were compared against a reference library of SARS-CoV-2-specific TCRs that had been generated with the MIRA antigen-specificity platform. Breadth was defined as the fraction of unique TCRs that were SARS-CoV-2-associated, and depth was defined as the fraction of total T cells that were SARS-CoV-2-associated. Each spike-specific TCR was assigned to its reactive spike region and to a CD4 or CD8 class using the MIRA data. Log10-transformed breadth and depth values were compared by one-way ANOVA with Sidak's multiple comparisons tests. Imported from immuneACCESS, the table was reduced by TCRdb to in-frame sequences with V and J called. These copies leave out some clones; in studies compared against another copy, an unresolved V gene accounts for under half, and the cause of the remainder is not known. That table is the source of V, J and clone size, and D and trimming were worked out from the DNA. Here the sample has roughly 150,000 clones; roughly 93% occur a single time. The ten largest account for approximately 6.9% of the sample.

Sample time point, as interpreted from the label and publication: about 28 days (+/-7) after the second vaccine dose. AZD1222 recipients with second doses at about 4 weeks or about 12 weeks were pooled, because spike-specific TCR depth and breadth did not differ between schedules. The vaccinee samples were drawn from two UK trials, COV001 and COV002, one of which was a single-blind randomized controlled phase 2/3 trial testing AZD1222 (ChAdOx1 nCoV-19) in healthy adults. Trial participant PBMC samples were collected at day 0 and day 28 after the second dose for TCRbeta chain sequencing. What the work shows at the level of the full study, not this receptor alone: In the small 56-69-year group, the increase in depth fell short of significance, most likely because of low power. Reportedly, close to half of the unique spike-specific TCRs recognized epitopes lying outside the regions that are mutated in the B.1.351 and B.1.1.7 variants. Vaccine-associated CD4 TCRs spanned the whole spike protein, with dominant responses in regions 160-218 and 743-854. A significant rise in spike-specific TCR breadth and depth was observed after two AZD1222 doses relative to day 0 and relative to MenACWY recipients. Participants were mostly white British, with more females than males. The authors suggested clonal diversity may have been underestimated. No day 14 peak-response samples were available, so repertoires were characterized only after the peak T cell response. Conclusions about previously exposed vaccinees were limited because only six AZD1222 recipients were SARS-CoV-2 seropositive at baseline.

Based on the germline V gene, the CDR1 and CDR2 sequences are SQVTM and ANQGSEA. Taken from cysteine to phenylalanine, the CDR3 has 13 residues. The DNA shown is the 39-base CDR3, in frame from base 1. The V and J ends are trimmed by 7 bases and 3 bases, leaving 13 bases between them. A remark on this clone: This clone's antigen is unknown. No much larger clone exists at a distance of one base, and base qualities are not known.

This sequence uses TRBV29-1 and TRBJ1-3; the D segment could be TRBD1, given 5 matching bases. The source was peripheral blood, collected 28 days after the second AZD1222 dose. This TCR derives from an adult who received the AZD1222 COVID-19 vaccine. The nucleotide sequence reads TGCAGCGGCCAGGGATGGGATGGAAACACCATATATTTT. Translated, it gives CSGQGWDGNTIYF. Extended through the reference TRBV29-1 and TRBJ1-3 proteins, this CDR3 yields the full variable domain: SAVISQKPSRDICQRGTSLTIQCQVDSQVTMMFWYRQQPGQSLTLIATANQGSEATYESGFVIDKFPISRPNLTFSTLTVSNMSPEDSSIYLCSGQGWDGNTIYFGEGSWLTVV.